This T cell receptor beta chain was sequenced for a study of T-cell reconstitution after alpha-beta-depleted transplantation in children. Unique molecular identifiers were used in preparing the TCRbeta library. TCRdb reprocessed the PCR reads with MiXCR, giving one entry per CDR3 protein. Among around 600,000 distinct CDR3 sequences listed, more than 9% were seen once. This clonotype was counted only a few times. The receptor was derived from a human donor who donated a stem cell graft to a child with acute myeloid leukemia. Sequences were derived from PBMCs from the stem cell graft donor, sampled from the stem cell graft.

The CDR3 loop is CAGLAGDNEQFF. The CDR3 DNA follows: TGTGCCGGGTTAGCGGGGGACAATGAGCAGTTCTTC. The chain carries TRBV15 and TRBJ2-1, with 9 bases matching TRBD2. The CDR3 totals 12 residues. Germline lookup yields CDR1 LNHNV and CDR2 YYDKDF (reference sequence). Losses at the gene ends were 11 bases for V and 5 bases for J; bases not matched to a gene: 4. The full variable domain, its missing parts supplied by reference TRBV15 and TRBJ2-1, is DAMVIQNPRYQVTQFGKPVTLSCSQTLNHNVMYWYQQKSSQAPKLLFHYYDKDFNNEADTPDNFQSRRPNTSFCFLDIRSPGLGDTAMYLCAGLAGDNEQFFGPGTRLTVL.